Listed below are T cell receptor beta chains from one sample, sequenced in a study of technical replicates of blood from a handful of donors. TCRdb's table, derived via immunoSEQ multiplex PCR, lists solely in-frame clones and lacks some. This sample has roughly 87,000 clones; 75% to 95% occur once, and the top ten carry about 0.4%. What was sequenced was T cells isolated from PBMCs. Every receptor here comes from a human donor in good health. CDR3s include the opening cysteine and the closing phenylalanine or tryptophan. The order of the fields is CDR3 length, J gene, clone size, D gene, V gene, CDR3 DNA, CDR3 protein. D genes are given only for firm matches. Some rows have no size entry. The others give once, few or many, or a class for an expanded clone.

cdr3_length: 13
j_call: TRBJ2-7
clone_size: NA
d_call: NA
v_call: TRBV29-1
cdr3_nt: TGCAGCGTTGAAGTGCGCTCCGGCTACGAGCAGTACTTC
cdr3_aa: CSVEVRSGYEQYF

cdr3_length: 16
j_call: TRBJ2-6
clone_size: NA
d_call: NA
v_call: TRBV28
cdr3_nt: TGTGCCAGCAGTTTGAGGCCCCGTTCTGGGGCCAACGTCCTGACTTTC
cdr3_aa: CASSLRPRSGANVLTF

cdr3_length: 15
j_call: TRBJ2-5
clone_size: NA
d_call: TRBD1
v_call: TRBV7-9
cdr3_nt: TGTGCCAGCAGCCCCCTCGGACAGGGCCGGGAGACCCAGTACTTC
cdr3_aa: CASSPLGQGRETQYF

cdr3_length: 14
j_call: TRBJ2-5
clone_size: NA
d_call: NA
v_call: TRBV18
cdr3_nt: TGTGCCAGCTCACGGGGACACGATCAAGAGACCCAGTACTTC
cdr3_aa: CASSRGHDQETQYF

cdr3_length: 15
j_call: TRBJ1-1
clone_size: NA
d_call: NA
v_call: TRBV5-1
cdr3_nt: TGCGCCAGCAGCTTGAGGGAGGGGGGGGACACTGAAGCTTTCTTT
cdr3_aa: CASSLREGGDTEAFF

cdr3_length: 15
j_call: TRBJ1-2
clone_size: NA
d_call: NA
v_call: TRBV19
cdr3_nt: TGTGCCAGTAGTGCCCCTCCGGACAAGTTAAGTGGCTACACCTTC
cdr3_aa: CASSAPPDKLSGYTF

cdr3_length: 15
j_call: TRBJ1-5
clone_size: once
d_call: NA
v_call: TRBV6-6
cdr3_nt: TGTGCCAGCGCTCGTAGGGCAGGGGCCAATCAGCCCCAGCATTTT
cdr3_aa: CASARRAGANQPQHF

cdr3_length: 12
j_call: TRBJ1-4
clone_size: few
d_call: NA
v_call: TRBV25-1
cdr3_nt: TGTGCCAGCAGTGACATTTCTGAAAAACTGTTTTTT
cdr3_aa: CASSDISEKLFF

cdr3_length: 13
j_call: TRBJ1-1
clone_size: NA
d_call: NA
v_call: TRBV5-6
cdr3_nt: TGTGCCAGCAGCTTGACACTGAACACTGAAGCTTTCTTT
cdr3_aa: CASSLTLNTEAFF

cdr3_length: 15
j_call: TRBJ1-2
clone_size: NA
d_call: NA
v_call: TRBV6-5
cdr3_nt: TGTGCCAGCAGTTACCTAGCAGAATCTAACTATGGCTACACCTTC
cdr3_aa: CASSYLAESNYGYTF

cdr3_length: 18
j_call: TRBJ2-1
clone_size: NA
d_call: TRBD2
v_call: TRBV12-5
cdr3_nt: TGTGCTAGTGGTAGAGGAGTAGCGGGAGGCGGTTGGGACAATGAGCAGTTCTTC
cdr3_aa: CASGRGVAGGGWDNEQFF

cdr3_length: 15
j_call: TRBJ1-1
clone_size: NA
d_call: NA
v_call: TRBV6-5
cdr3_nt: TGTGCCAGCAGTTACTCTTCTGCGGGGGGCACTGAAGCTTTCTTT
cdr3_aa: CASSYSSAGGTEAFF

cdr3_length: 15
j_call: TRBJ2-1
clone_size: NA
d_call: TRBD1
v_call: TRBV7-9
cdr3_nt: TGTGCCAGCAGCCAGCCCGGGACAGGGATCAATGAGCAGTTCTTC
cdr3_aa: CASSQPGTGINEQFF

cdr3_length: 15
j_call: TRBJ2-7
clone_size: NA
d_call: TRBD2
v_call: TRBV2
cdr3_nt: TGTGCCAGCAGTGGACCAGCGGGAAGGCTCTACGAGCAGTACTTC
cdr3_aa: CASSGPAGRLYEQYF

cdr3_length: 15
j_call: TRBJ1-2
clone_size: NA
d_call: NA
v_call: TRBV10-3
cdr3_nt: TGTGCCATCAGTGGTACCACCGGGACTAACTATGGCTACACCTTC
cdr3_aa: CAISGTTGTNYGYTF

cdr3_length: 16
j_call: TRBJ2-1
clone_size: NA
d_call: TRBD2
v_call: TRBV6-5
cdr3_nt: TGTGCCAGCAGTTTATCAGCGGGGAGCTCCTACAATGAGCAGTTCTTC
cdr3_aa: CASSLSAGSSYNEQFF

cdr3_length: 13
j_call: TRBJ2-7
clone_size: NA
d_call: NA
v_call: TRBV6-5
cdr3_nt: TGTGCCAGCAGTTACTCGGAGGGCTACGAGCAGTACTTC
cdr3_aa: CASSYSEGYEQYF

cdr3_length: 14
j_call: TRBJ2-7
clone_size: NA
d_call: NA
v_call: TRBV6-5
cdr3_nt: TGTGCCAGCAGTTATCTTCAGGGGCGGTTCGAGCAGTACTTC
cdr3_aa: CASSYLQGRFEQYF

cdr3_length: 16
j_call: TRBJ1-4
clone_size: NA
d_call: NA
v_call: TRBV4-3
cdr3_nt: TGCGCCAGCAGCCGGGGTGACGGTCGGGGAGATGAAAAACTGTTTTTT
cdr3_aa: CASSRGDGRGDEKLFF

cdr3_length: 18
j_call: TRBJ2-2
clone_size: NA
d_call: TRBD2
v_call: TRBV9
cdr3_nt: TGTGCCAGCAGCGTACCCGGGTCTAGCGGGAGAGGAACCGGGGAGCTGTTTTTT
cdr3_aa: CASSVPGSSGRGTGELFF

cdr3_length: 17
j_call: TRBJ2-1
clone_size: NA
d_call: NA
v_call: TRBV4-3
cdr3_nt: TGCGCCAGCAGCCAAGAACAGGTGGCTGAAATCTACAATGAGCAGTTCTTC
cdr3_aa: CASSQEQVAEIYNEQFF

cdr3_length: 18
j_call: TRBJ1-3
clone_size: NA
d_call: TRBD1
v_call: TRBV2
cdr3_nt: TGTGCCAGCAGTGACCTGACAGGGGAGTCTGGTGTTGGAAACACCATATATTTT
cdr3_aa: CASSDLTGESGVGNTIYF

cdr3_length: 12
j_call: TRBJ2-1
clone_size: once
d_call: NA
v_call: TRBV6-5
cdr3_nt: TGTGCCAGCAGTTTAGGAGGGAATGAGCAGTTCTTC
cdr3_aa: CASSLGGNEQFF

cdr3_length: 14
j_call: TRBJ1-5
clone_size: once
d_call: NA
v_call: TRBV6-1
cdr3_nt: TGTGCCAGCAGTGAAGGCAGGTTCAATCAGCCCCAGCATTTT
cdr3_aa: CASSEGRFNQPQHF

cdr3_length: 16
j_call: TRBJ2-1
clone_size: NA
d_call: NA
v_call: TRBV4-2
cdr3_nt: TGTGCCAGCACTACGGTAGCGGAGAACCCCTACAATGAGCAGTTCTTC
cdr3_aa: CASTTVAENPYNEQFF

cdr3_length: 13
j_call: TRBJ1-5
clone_size: NA
d_call: TRBD1
v_call: TRBV19
cdr3_nt: TGTGCCAGTAGTGGACAGGGGAGTCAGCCCCAGCATTTT
cdr3_aa: CASSGQGSQPQHF

cdr3_length: 14
j_call: TRBJ2-7
clone_size: NA
d_call: NA
v_call: TRBV6-1
cdr3_nt: TGTGCCAGCAGTGAAGCGCGGGTTTTAAACGAGCAGTACTTC
cdr3_aa: CASSEARVLNEQYF

cdr3_length: 17
j_call: TRBJ2-7
clone_size: NA
d_call: TRBD1
v_call: TRBV11-3
cdr3_nt: TGTGCCAGCAGCTTAGAGGGTTGGGGACAGGGGGGTTACGAGCAGTACTTC
cdr3_aa: CASSLEGWGQGGYEQYF

cdr3_length: 17
j_call: TRBJ1-1
clone_size: NA
d_call: NA
v_call: TRBV7-8
cdr3_nt: TGTGCCAGCAGCTTAGAGGTTAGGGGGTCGGTGAACACTGAAGCTTTCTTT
cdr3_aa: CASSLEVRGSVNTEAFF

cdr3_length: 12
j_call: TRBJ1-3
clone_size: NA
d_call: NA
v_call: TRBV4-3
cdr3_nt: TGCGCCAGCAGAAGCCGGGGAAACACCATATATTTT
cdr3_aa: CASRSRGNTIYF

cdr3_length: 17
j_call: TRBJ1-2
clone_size: NA
d_call: NA
v_call: TRBV5-4
cdr3_nt: TGTGCCAGCAGCTTGGGCCCAGACCCCACCAGGTCTTTCGGCTACACCTTC
cdr3_aa: CASSLGPDPTRSFGYTF

cdr3_length: 13
j_call: TRBJ1-5
clone_size: NA
d_call: NA
v_call: TRBV7-9
cdr3_nt: TGTGCCAGCAGCGAAACAGGAGATCAGCCCCAGCATTTT
cdr3_aa: CASSETGDQPQHF

cdr3_length: 13
j_call: TRBJ1-2
clone_size: once
d_call: NA
v_call: TRBV9
cdr3_nt: TGTGCCAGCAGTGAAACAGAGCTCTATGGCTACACCTTC
cdr3_aa: CASSETELYGYTF

cdr3_length: 14
j_call: TRBJ2-6
clone_size: once
d_call: NA
v_call: TRBV27
cdr3_nt: TGTGCCAGCACCTATCTGTCCGGGGCCAACGTCCTGACTTTC
cdr3_aa: CASTYLSGANVLTF

cdr3_length: 14
j_call: TRBJ1-2
clone_size: NA
d_call: TRBD1
v_call: TRBV14
cdr3_nt: TGTGCCAGCAGCCAGATGGGACAGGTCGGGGACTACACCTTC
cdr3_aa: CASSQMGQVGDYTF

cdr3_length: 13
j_call: TRBJ1-2
clone_size: once
d_call: NA
v_call: TRBV6-5
cdr3_nt: TGTGCCAGCAGTTACTCTGGGGCCTATGGCTACACCTTC
cdr3_aa: CASSYSGAYGYTF

cdr3_length: 17
j_call: TRBJ2-7
clone_size: NA
d_call: TRBD2
v_call: TRBV15
cdr3_nt: TGTGCCACCAGCGCCCAGAGGTCGACGGGAGGCGTCCACGAGCAGTACTTC
cdr3_aa: CATSAQRSTGGVHEQYF

cdr3_length: 18
j_call: TRBJ2-7
clone_size: NA
d_call: TRBD2
v_call: TRBV11-2
cdr3_nt: TGTGCCAGCAGCTTATTTCCCGGCAGGACTAGCGGGAGCGGCGAGCAGTACTTC
cdr3_aa: CASSLFPGRTSGSGEQYF

cdr3_length: 15
j_call: TRBJ2-3
clone_size: once
d_call: NA
v_call: TRBV6-4
cdr3_nt: TGTGCCAGCAGTGACTCGAGAGGGAGCGCAGATACGCAGTATTTT
cdr3_aa: CASSDSRGSADTQYF

cdr3_length: 10
j_call: TRBJ2-1
clone_size: NA
d_call: NA
v_call: TRBV30
cdr3_nt: TGTGCCTGGAGTGTATTAGAGCAGTTCTTC
cdr3_aa: CAWSVLEQFF

cdr3_length: 12
j_call: TRBJ1-1
clone_size: NA
d_call: NA
v_call: TRBV21-1
cdr3_nt: TGTGCCAGCAGCCGGGAGAACACTGAAGCTTTCTTT
cdr3_aa: CASSRENTEAFF

cdr3_length: 15
j_call: TRBJ2-1
clone_size: NA
d_call: TRBD2
v_call: TRBV11-3
cdr3_nt: TGTGCCAGCAGCTTAAGACTAGCGGGATATAATGAGCAGTTCTTC
cdr3_aa: CASSLRLAGYNEQFF

cdr3_length: 14
j_call: TRBJ1-5
clone_size: NA
d_call: NA
v_call: TRBV6-6
cdr3_nt: TGTGCCAGCAGTCCTAGGACTGGGGGGGGGCCCCAGCATTTT
cdr3_aa: CASSPRTGGGPQHF

cdr3_length: 14
j_call: TRBJ2-7
clone_size: NA
d_call: NA
v_call: TRBV7-9
cdr3_nt: TGTGCCAGCAGCGAAGAGACAGTTTACTACGAGCAGTACTTC
cdr3_aa: CASSEETVYYEQYF

cdr3_length: 13
j_call: TRBJ2-7
clone_size: NA
d_call: NA
v_call: TRBV30
cdr3_nt: TGTGCCTGGAGTGTAGGGAGTTGGATAGAGCAGTACTTC
cdr3_aa: CAWSVGSWIEQYF

cdr3_length: 11
j_call: TRBJ2-3
clone_size: NA
d_call: NA
v_call: TRBV30
cdr3_nt: TGTGCCTGGGTTCAGGGAGATACGCAGTATTTT
cdr3_aa: CAWVQGDTQYF

cdr3_length: 16
j_call: TRBJ2-2
clone_size: NA
d_call: NA
v_call: TRBV14
cdr3_nt: TGTGCCAGCAGCCAAGATTACGGGGCGAACACCGGGGAGCTGTTTTTT
cdr3_aa: CASSQDYGANTGELFF

cdr3_length: 15
j_call: TRBJ1-1
clone_size: NA
d_call: TRBD1
v_call: TRBV4-2
cdr3_nt: TGTGCCAGCAGCCAAAGCGAGGGACAGGGTTCTGAAGCTTTCTTT
cdr3_aa: CASSQSEGQGSEAFF

cdr3_length: 13
j_call: TRBJ2-7
clone_size: NA
d_call: NA
v_call: TRBV27
cdr3_nt: TGTGCCAGCAGTTTAGGCTCCACGTACGAGCAGTACTTC
cdr3_aa: CASSLGSTYEQYF

cdr3_length: 14
j_call: TRBJ1-5
clone_size: NA
d_call: NA
v_call: TRBV28
cdr3_nt: TGTGCCAGCAGTTTACCCGACAGGAATCAGCCCCAGCATTTT
cdr3_aa: CASSLPDRNQPQHF

cdr3_length: 15
j_call: TRBJ1-1
clone_size: NA
d_call: TRBD1
v_call: TRBV19
cdr3_nt: TGTGCCAGTAGTATCCAGGGGGCATACGACACTGAAGCTTTCTTT
cdr3_aa: CASSIQGAYDTEAFF

cdr3_length: 15
j_call: TRBJ2-7
clone_size: NA
d_call: TRBD2
v_call: TRBV4-1
cdr3_nt: TGCGCCAGCAGCCAAACTAGCGGCCCCTACTACGAGCAGTACTTC
cdr3_aa: CASSQTSGPYYEQYF

cdr3_length: 12
j_call: TRBJ2-5
clone_size: once
d_call: TRBD1
v_call: TRBV2
cdr3_nt: TGTGCCAGAGAGGACAGGGAGGAGACCCAGTACTTC
cdr3_aa: CAREDREETQYF

cdr3_length: 16
j_call: TRBJ2-7
clone_size: NA
d_call: NA
v_call: TRBV14
cdr3_nt: TGTGCCAGCAGCCAAGATTCAGGGTCACCCCTCTGGGAGCAGTACTTC
cdr3_aa: CASSQDSGSPLWEQYF

cdr3_length: 15
j_call: TRBJ2-2
clone_size: NA
d_call: TRBD2
v_call: TRBV10-3
cdr3_nt: TGTGCCACGCGGACACTAGCGGGAAACACCGGGGAGCTGTTTTTT
cdr3_aa: CATRTLAGNTGELFF

cdr3_length: 13
j_call: TRBJ1-1
clone_size: NA
d_call: TRBD1
v_call: TRBV30
cdr3_nt: TGTGCCTGGAGTGGACAGGGTGGCACTGAAGCTTTCTTT
cdr3_aa: CAWSGQGGTEAFF

cdr3_length: 15
j_call: TRBJ2-1
clone_size: NA
d_call: NA
v_call: TRBV19
cdr3_nt: TGTGCCAGTAGTAAAGCGGGTTGGTCCTACAATGAGCAGTTCTTC
cdr3_aa: CASSKAGWSYNEQFF